This TCR beta chain was found in a study of T cell repertoires in cytomegalovirus infection. Regarding the study as a whole: Cumulative public TCR beta family frequency identified carriers of CMV plus the relevant HLA.

CDR3 length equals 17 residues. Germline V gene data show CDR1 as SGHTA and CDR2 as FQGNSA. V gave up 6 bases and J gave up 0 bases; unmatched junction bases: 8. TCRdb reanalysed the reads using MiXCR and keeps one entry per CDR3 protein. Among about 310,000 distinct CDR3 sequences listed, roughly 15% were seen once. This clonotype was counted ten times or more. Antigen: not known. The sequence came from a human donor in good health (CMV status not recorded). Some clones in this sample may be carry-over from other donors' samples. V and J are TRBV7-2 and TRBJ2-7; 13 nucleotides match TRBD2. Sequences were obtained from PBMCs. CDR3 loop: CASSRPTSGGSSYEQYF. The CDR3 DNA sequence: TGTGCCAGCAGTCGCCCGACTAGCGGGGGGAGCTCCTACGAGCAGTACTTC.